These T cell receptor beta chains were read from a single sample in a study of cytomegalovirus exposure and HLA in healthy donors. Clones were read by immunoSEQ multiplex PCR, and TCRdb kept only the in-frame ones, dropping some. The top ten hold 2% to 2.5% of the sample, which has some 83,000 clones, about 94% seen once. Sequencing was carried out using PBMCs. These receptors were taken from a young woman in good health and CMV-seronegative. The CDR3 runs from the conserved cysteine through the conserved F or W. The order of the fields is V gene, clone size, J gene, D gene, CDR3 protein, CDR3 DNA. D genes are given only for firm matches. Part of the rows lack a size; the others show once, few, many or a class for expanded clones.

>TRBV10-1|.|TRBJ2-2|TRBD1
CAVGQENTGELFF
TGCGCCGTGGGACAGGAGAACACCGGGGAGCTGTTTTTT
>TRBV2|few|TRBJ2-1|TRBD2
CASTREGNEQFF
TGTGCCAGCACCAGGGAGGGTAATGAGCAGTTCTTC
>TRBV23-1|once|TRBJ1-1|.
CASSPTGTNNTEAFF
TGCGCCAGCTCACCCACCGGGACAAATAACACTGAAGCTTTCTTT
>TRBV29-1|.|TRBJ2-2|.
CSVETDFTGELFF
TGCAGCGTAGAGACAGATTTCACCGGGGAGCTGTTTTTT
>TRBV7-8|.|TRBJ1-6|.
CASSLLGTPNSPLHF
TGTGCCAGCAGCTTATTGGGGACTCCTAATTCACCCCTCCACTTT
>TRBV6-5|.|TRBJ2-2|.
CASTPTGGTARELFF
TGTGCCAGCACCCCCACGGGGGGCACTGCCCGGGAGCTGTTTTTT
>TRBV11-3|.|TRBJ2-2|TRBD1
CASSIGTGISTGELFF
TGTGCCAGCAGCATCGGGACAGGGATCAGCACCGGGGAGCTGTTTTTT
>TRBV6-6|.|TRBJ1-2|.
CASSSHDRAEEEGYTF
TGTGCCAGCAGTTCCCACGACAGAGCAGAAGAAGAGGGCTACACCTTC
>TRBV6-1|.|TRBJ2-7|TRBD1
CASSAETGVSYEQYF
TGTGCCAGCAGTGCCGAGACAGGGGTTTCCTACGAGCAGTACTTC
>TRBV7-2|.|TRBJ2-2|.
CASSQRRSNTGELFF
TGTGCCAGCAGCCAAAGGAGGAGCAACACCGGGGAGCTGTTTTTT
>TRBV2|.|TRBJ2-7|TRBD2
CASTSGNTYEQYF
TGTGCCTCAACTAGCGGTAATACCTACGAGCAGTACTTC
>TRBV29-1|.|TRBJ1-1|TRBD1
CSVFLTGGGTEAFF
TGCAGCGTTTTCTTGACAGGGGGAGGCACTGAAGCTTTCTTT
>TRBV30|once|TRBJ2-5|.
CAWAKRDQETQYF
TGTGCCTGGGCAAAGCGGGACCAAGAGACCCAGTACTTC
>TRBV6-1|.|TRBJ1-5|TRBD1
CASSERQGHQPQHF
TGTGCCAGCAGTGAAAGACAGGGTCATCAGCCCCAGCATTTT
>TRBV5-5|once|TRBJ2-3|.
CASSLWDSTDTQYF
TGTGCCAGCAGCCTATGGGACTCCACAGATACGCAGTATTTT
>TRBV4-2|.|TRBJ2-7|.
CASSQSEQLYEQYF
TGTGCCAGCAGCCAATCGGAACAGCTCTACGAGCAGTACTTC
>TRBV29-1|.|TRBJ1-2|.
CSVSPRQGGYGYTF
TGCAGCGTTTCCCCTCGGCAGGGAGGCTATGGCTACACCTTC
>TRBV11-2|once|TRBJ2-5|TRBD1
CASSRADRGETQYF
TGTGCCAGCAGCCGAGCCGACAGGGGGGAGACCCAGTACTTC
>TRBV4-1|.|TRBJ2-2|.
CASSGTFYTGELFF
TGCGCCAGCAGCGGCACATTTTACACCGGGGAGCTGTTTTTT
>TRBV18|once|TRBJ2-1|.
CASSELMSYNEQFF
TGTGCCAGCTCTGAGCTTATGTCCTACAATGAGCAGTTCTTC
>TRBV11-2|.|TRBJ2-1|.
CASSLGGGIGNEQFF
TGTGCCAGCAGCTTAGGTGGCGGGATAGGGAATGAGCAGTTCTTC
>TRBV7-6|.|TRBJ2-1|.
CASKSGAYNEQFF
TGTGCCAGCAAGAGCGGAGCCTACAATGAGCAGTTCTTC
>TRBV11-3|.|TRBJ2-1|.
CASSFPATAGNNPDEQFF
TGTGCCAGCAGCTTCCCGGCCACCGCGGGAAACAACCCGGATGAGCAGTTCTTC
>TRBV5-1|.|TRBJ2-1|TRBD2
CASSSSGGYNEQFF
TGCGCCAGCAGCTCTAGCGGGGGTTACAATGAGCAGTTCTTC
>TRBV7-2|few|TRBJ2-1|TRBD2
CASSPLAGGSNEQFF
TGTGCCAGCAGTCCCCTAGCGGGGGGTTCGAATGAGCAGTTCTTC
>TRBV19|.|TRBJ2-5|.
CASSITGGKFETQYF
TGTGCCAGTAGTATTACGGGGGGCAAGTTTGAGACCCAGTACTTC
>TRBV7-8|.|TRBJ2-7|.
CASSHGTSYEQYF
TGTGCCAGCAGCCACGGGACATCCTACGAGCAGTACTTC
>TRBV9|.|TRBJ2-7|TRBD2
CASSVGLAGHEQYF
TGTGCCAGCAGCGTAGGACTAGCGGGCCACGAGCAGTACTTC
>TRBV27|.|TRBJ2-7|TRBD1
CASSLLPGQGSYEQYF
TGTGCCAGCAGTTTACTACCGGGACAGGGGTCCTACGAGCAGTACTTC
>TRBV6-9|.|TRBJ2-1|TRBD2
CASSYSTSGVCHEQFF
TGTGCCAGCAGTTATTCGACTAGCGGGGTATGTCATGAGCAGTTCTTC
>TRBV28|.|TRBJ1-5|.
CASSPSPVNQPQHF
TGTGCCAGCAGTCCTAGTCCAGTCAATCAGCCCCAGCATTTT
>TRBV29-1|.|TRBJ2-1|.
CSVPVGGYEQFF
TGCAGCGTTCCCGTAGGGGGATACGAGCAGTTCTTC
>TRBV7-2|.|TRBJ1-3|.
CASSLALGRGSGNTIYF
TGTGCCAGCAGCTTAGCGTTGGGCAGGGGCTCTGGAAACACCATATATTTT
>TRBV9|.|TRBJ1-1|TRBD1
CASSVSARDRATNTEAFF
TGTGCCAGCAGCGTATCAGCCCGGGACAGGGCAACGAACACTGAAGCTTTCTTT
>TRBV7-2|once|TRBJ2-5|TRBD2
CASSRGGGAYPETQYF
TGTGCCAGCAGCCGGGGGGGCGGGGCCTACCCCGAGACCCAGTACTTC
>TRBV7-6|once|TRBJ2-7|TRBD2
CASSLAGGEQYF
TGTGCCAGCAGCCTGGCGGGAGGCGAGCAGTACTTC
>TRBV9|.|TRBJ2-1|TRBD2
CASSVVGVAGGSGFSYNEQFF
TGTGCCAGCAGCGTAGTTGGAGTAGCGGGGGGGTCCGGTTTCTCCTACAATGAGCAGTTCTTC
>TRBV5-5|.|TRBJ1-4|.
CASSLGQIVNEKLFF
TGTGCCAGCAGCTTGGGACAGATTGTTAATGAAAAACTGTTTTTT
>TRBV14|.|TRBJ1-4|.
CASSLISAATNEKLFF
TGTGCCAGCAGCCTGATTTCAGCGGCAACTAATGAAAAACTGTTTTTT
>TRBV6-5|.|TRBJ2-7|.
CASSWEDTNSYEQYF
TGTGCCAGCAGTTGGGAGGACACTAACTCCTACGAGCAGTACTTC
>TRBV6-1|.|TRBJ2-1|.
CASSEAEGSYNEQFF
TGTGCCAGCAGTGAAGCGGAGGGTTCCTACAATGAGCAGTTCTTC
>TRBV6-1|.|TRBJ2-3|.
CASSIRGGGTDTQYF
TGTGCCAGCAGTATCAGGGGTGGTGGCACAGATACGCAGTATTTT
>TRBV11-2|.|TRBJ2-2|.
CASSLATVGAELFF
TGTGCCAGCAGCTTAGCGACAGTGGGGGCAGAGCTGTTTTTT
>TRBV2|.|TRBJ2-1|TRBD2
CASSATIPNSGRQSEQFF
TGTGCCAGCAGTGCTACAATCCCCAATAGCGGGAGGCAGAGTGAGCAGTTCTTC
>TRBV7-6|.|TRBJ2-7|.
CASSSPTMSYEQYF
TGTGCCAGCAGCTCCCCGACTATGTCCTACGAGCAGTACTTC
>TRBV19|.|TRBJ1-5|.
CASSMADRDWPQHF
TGTGCCAGTAGTATGGCGGACAGAGATTGGCCCCAGCATTTT
>TRBV10-3|.|TRBJ1-2|.
CAISDIQGPSGYTF
TGTGCCATCAGTGATATACAGGGCCCGAGTGGCTACACCTTC
>TRBV11-2|.|TRBJ2-3|.
CASSRRPSTDTQYF
TGTGCCAGCAGCCGGCGGCCCAGCACAGATACGCAGTATTTT
>TRBV5-1|.|TRBJ2-3|TRBD2
CASSPGTNLFTDTQYF
TGCGCCAGCAGCCCAGGGACTAACCTCTTCACAGATACGCAGTATTTT
>TRBV5-1|.|TRBJ1-3|.
CASSFTAGSYGNTIYF
TGCGCCAGCAGCTTTACCGCAGGGTCGTACGGAAACACCATATATTTT
>TRBV7-8|once|TRBJ2-7|TRBD1
CASSSDRADYEQYF
TGTGCCAGCAGCTCCGACAGGGCCGACTACGAGCAGTACTTC
>TRBV6-6|.|TRBJ1-1|.
CASTHGRGLGTEAFF
TGTGCCAGCACCCACGGGAGGGGTTTGGGCACTGAAGCTTTCTTT
>TRBV9|.|TRBJ2-7|TRBD2
CASSVVAGVSEQYF
TGTGCCAGCAGCGTAGTGGCGGGAGTGAGTGAGCAGTACTTC
>TRBV4-1|.|TRBJ1-5|TRBD1
CASSHEQGASNQPQHF
TGCGCCAGCAGCCATGAGCAGGGGGCTAGCAATCAGCCCCAGCATTTT
>TRBV5-1|.|TRBJ1-1|.
CASSFRTDSNTEAFF
TGCGCCAGCAGCTTCCGGACAGATTCTAACACTGAAGCTTTCTTT
>TRBV7-9|.|TRBJ2-2|.
CASSFWFGGTNTGELFF
TGTGCCAGCAGCTTTTGGTTTGGGGGGACGAACACCGGGGAGCTGTTTTTT
>TRBV7-6|.|TRBJ1-2|.
CASSLGGGRDYGYTF
TGTGCCAGCAGCTTAGGGGGGGGGCGCGATTATGGCTACACCTTC
>TRBV19|.|TRBJ1-5|.
CASSTQRQVNQPQHF
TGTGCCAGTAGTACTCAAAGACAGGTAAATCAGCCCCAGCATTTT
>TRBV14|.|TRBJ1-2|TRBD1
CASSQGSRQQGAPYYGYTF
TGTGCCAGCAGCCAAGGATCGCGGCAACAGGGGGCCCCCTACTATGGCTACACCTTC
>TRBV5-1|.|TRBJ2-3|.
CASSLATDTQYF
TGCGCCAGCAGCTTGGCAACAGATACGCAGTATTTT